The present entry profiles one T cell receptor (beta chain) with its context. Its antigen is undetermined. Here immunoSEQ multiplex PCR was the method, and the copy in TCRdb shows in-frame clones only, minus some. The profile shows tens of thousands of clones, 92% of them singletons. Trimming cost V 3 bases and J 0 bases, with 16 bases left between them. Germline loops: CDR1 SGDLS, CDR2 YYNGEE. This CDR3 has 16 residues. The record originates from a study of T cell responses to AZD1222 COVID-19 vaccine. Overall study findings and caveats: Unmutated variant regions reportedly attract nearly half of all spike-specific TCRs. Among vaccine-associated CD4 TCRs, coverage spanned spike, with dominance at 160-218 and 743-854.

The starting material was peripheral blood, obtained on day 0 of AZD1222 vaccination. The chain employs TRBV9 and TRBJ2-7; D is unclear. The clonotype was recovered from an adult in good health. CDR3 sequence: CASSAQDPFSSYEQYF. The CDR3 DNA sequence: TGTGCCAGCAGCGCCCAAGACCCTTTTAGCTCCTACGAGCAGTACTTC.